This T cell receptor beta chain originates from a study of blood T cell repertoires in COVID-19. Using immunoSEQ multiplex PCR, the repertoire was profiled, and TCRdb retains in-frame clones only, with some absent. The repertoire holds approximately 150,000 clones, with about 90% as singletons. Individuals aged roughly 18 to 90 years were recruited from fewer than 25 US areas. Sequences were obtained from PBMCs or T cells enriched from blood (not recorded which). The sequence was collected from a human donor with acute COVID-19. The donor label of this sample is uncertain.

The CDR3 coding sequence is TGTGCCAGCAGCAGGCCCGGTGGACAAACGACTGAAGCTTTCTTT. Translating gives CASSRPGGQTTEAFF. The rearrangement joins TRBV5-6 to TRBJ1-1; TRBD1 might be the D (5 bases). The V gene's germline CDR1 is SGHDT and CDR2 YYEEEE. The V end was cut by 4 bases, the J end by 5 bases, with 18 bases between. The length of the CDR3 is 15 residues.